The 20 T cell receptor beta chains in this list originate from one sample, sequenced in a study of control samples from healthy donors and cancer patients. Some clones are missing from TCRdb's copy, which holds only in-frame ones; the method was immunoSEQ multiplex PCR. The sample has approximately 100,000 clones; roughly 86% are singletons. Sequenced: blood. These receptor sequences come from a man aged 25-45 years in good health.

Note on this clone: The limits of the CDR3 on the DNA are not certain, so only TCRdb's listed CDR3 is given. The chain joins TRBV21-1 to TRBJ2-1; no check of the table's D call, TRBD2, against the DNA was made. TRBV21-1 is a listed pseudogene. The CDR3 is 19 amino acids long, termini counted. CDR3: CASSKVARGAENSYNEQFF.

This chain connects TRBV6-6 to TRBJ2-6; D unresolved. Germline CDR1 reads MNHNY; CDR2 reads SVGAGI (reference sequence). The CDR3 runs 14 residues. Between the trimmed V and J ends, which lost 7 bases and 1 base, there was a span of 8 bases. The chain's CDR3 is CASTGDSGANVLTF. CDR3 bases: TGTGCCAGCACCGGAGATTCTGGGGCCAACGTCCTGACTTTC.

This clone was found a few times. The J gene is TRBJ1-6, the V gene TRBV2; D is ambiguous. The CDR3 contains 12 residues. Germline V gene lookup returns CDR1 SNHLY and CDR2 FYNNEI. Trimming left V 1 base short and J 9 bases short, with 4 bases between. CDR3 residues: CASSEGASPLHF. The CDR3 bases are TGTGCCAGCAGTGAAGGGGCTTCACCCCTCCACTTT.

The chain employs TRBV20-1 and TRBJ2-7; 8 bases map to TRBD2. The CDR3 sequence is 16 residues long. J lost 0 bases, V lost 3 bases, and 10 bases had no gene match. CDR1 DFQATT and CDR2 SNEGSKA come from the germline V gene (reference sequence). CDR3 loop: CSASSSGGISSYEQYF. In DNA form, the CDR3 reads TGCAGTGCTAGTTCCAGCGGGGGAATTAGCTCCTACGAGCAGTACTTC.

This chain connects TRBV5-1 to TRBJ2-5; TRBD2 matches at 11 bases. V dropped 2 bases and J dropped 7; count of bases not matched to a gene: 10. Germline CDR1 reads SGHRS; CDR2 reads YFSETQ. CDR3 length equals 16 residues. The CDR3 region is CASSFSLAGGVGTQYF. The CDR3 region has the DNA TGCGCCAGCAGCTTCAGCCTAGCGGGGGGAGTTGGGACCCAGTACTTC.

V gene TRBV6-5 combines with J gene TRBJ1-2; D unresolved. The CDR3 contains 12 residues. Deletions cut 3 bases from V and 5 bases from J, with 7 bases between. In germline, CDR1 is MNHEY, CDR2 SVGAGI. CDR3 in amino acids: CASSYREYGYTF. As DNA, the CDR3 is TGTGCCAGCAGTTATAGGGAGTATGGCTACACCTTC.

The CDR3 DNA sequence: TGCGCCAGCAGCCAAGACGCGGGCACATCCTACAATGAGCAGTTCTTC. Translation gives CASSQDAGTSYNEQFF. The chain combines TRBV4-1 with TRBJ2-1; the D gene is possibly TRBD2 (5 bases). Between the trimmed V and J ends, which lost 0 bases and 1 base, there was a span of 10 bases. CDR1 is MGHRA and CDR2 is YSYEKL in the germline V gene. The CDR3 is made up of 16 amino acids.

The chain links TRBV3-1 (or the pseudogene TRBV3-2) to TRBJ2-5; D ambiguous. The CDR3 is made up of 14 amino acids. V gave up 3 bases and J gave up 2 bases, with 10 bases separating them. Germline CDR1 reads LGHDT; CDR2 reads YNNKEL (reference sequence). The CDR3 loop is CASSHGMGQETQYF. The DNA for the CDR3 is TGTGCCAGCAGCCATGGGATGGGGCAAGAGACCCAGTACTTC.

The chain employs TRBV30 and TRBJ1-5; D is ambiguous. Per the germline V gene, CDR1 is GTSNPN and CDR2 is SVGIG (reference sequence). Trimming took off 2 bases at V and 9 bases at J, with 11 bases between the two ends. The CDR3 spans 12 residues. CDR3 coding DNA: TGTGCCTGGAGTTCGACGGGTCCGCCCCAGCATTTT. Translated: CAWSSTGPPQHF.

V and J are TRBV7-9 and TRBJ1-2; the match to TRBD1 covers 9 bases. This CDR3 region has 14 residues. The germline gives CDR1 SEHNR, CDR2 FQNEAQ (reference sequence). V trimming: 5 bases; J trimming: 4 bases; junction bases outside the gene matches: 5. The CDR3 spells CASSKQGAAYGYTF. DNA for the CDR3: TGTGCCAGCAGCAAACAGGGGGCTGCCTATGGCTACACCTTC. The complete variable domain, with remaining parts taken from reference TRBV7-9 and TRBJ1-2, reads DTGVSQNPRHKITKRGQNVTFRCDPISEHNRLYWYRQTLGQGPEFLTYFQNEAQLEKSRLLSDRFSAERPKGSFSTLEIQRTEQGDSAMYLCASSKQGAAYGYTFGSGTRLTVV.

CDR3 in amino acids: CASSLRGRGITSPLHF. The CDR3 nucleotides read TGTGCCAGCAGCCTCAGGGGGCGCGGTATTACTTCACCCCTCCACTTT. The chain is built from TRBV5-6 and TRBJ1-6, with TRBD1 matching over 8 bases. CDR3 length: 16 amino acids. The germline CDR1 and CDR2 sequences are SGHDT and YYEEEE. The V segment lost 4 bases and the J segment 9 bases; nucleotides outside the gene matches: 12.

The CDR3 DNA reads as TGTGCCAGCAGCCCTGGACAGGGAGGAGTTGAAGCTTTCTTT. It yields the protein CASSPGQGGVEAFF. The chain carries TRBV11-2 and TRBJ1-1, with TRBD1 identical over 8 bases. The germline gives CDR1 SGHAT, CDR2 FQNNGV. With 5 bases clipped from V and 7 bases from J, the junction kept 9 bases outside the gene matches. This CDR3 comprises 14 residues.

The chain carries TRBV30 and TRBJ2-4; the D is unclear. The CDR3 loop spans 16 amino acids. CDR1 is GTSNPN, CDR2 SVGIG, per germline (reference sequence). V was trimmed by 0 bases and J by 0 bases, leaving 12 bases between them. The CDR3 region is CAWSVLGSLAKNIQYF. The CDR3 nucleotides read TGTGCCTGGAGTGTACTGGGGTCCTTAGCCAAAAACATTCAGTACTTC. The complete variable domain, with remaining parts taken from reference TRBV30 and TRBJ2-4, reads SQTIHQWPATLVQPVGSPLSLECTVEGTSNPNLYWYRQAAGRGLQLLFYSVGIGQISSEVPQNLSASRPQDRQFILSSKKLLLSDSGFYLCAWSVLGSLAKNIQYFGAGTRLSVL.

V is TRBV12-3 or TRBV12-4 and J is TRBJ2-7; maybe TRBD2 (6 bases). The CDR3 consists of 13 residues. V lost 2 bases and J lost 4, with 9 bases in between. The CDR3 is CASSLSSGYEQYF. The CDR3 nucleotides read TGTGCCAGCAGTTTAAGTAGCGGTTACGAGCAGTACTTC.

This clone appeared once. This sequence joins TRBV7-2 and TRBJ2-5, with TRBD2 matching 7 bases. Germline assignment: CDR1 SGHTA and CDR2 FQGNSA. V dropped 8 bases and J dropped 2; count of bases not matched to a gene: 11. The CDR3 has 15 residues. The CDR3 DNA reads TGTGCCAGCCGGAGGGCTAGCGGACTACAAGAGACCCAGTACTTC. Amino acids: CASRRASGLQETQYF. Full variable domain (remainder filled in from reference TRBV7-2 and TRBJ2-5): GAGVSQSPSNKVTEKGKDVELRCDPISGHTALYWYRQSLGQGLEFLIYFQGNSAPDKSGLPSDRFSAERTGGSVSTLTIQRTQQEDSAVYLCASRRASGLQETQYFGPGTRLLVL.

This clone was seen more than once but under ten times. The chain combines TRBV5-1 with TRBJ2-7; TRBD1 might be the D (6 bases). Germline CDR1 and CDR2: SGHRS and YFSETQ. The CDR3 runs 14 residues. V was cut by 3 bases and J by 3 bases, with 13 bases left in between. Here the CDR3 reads CASSSRGTHYEQYF. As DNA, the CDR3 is TGCGCCAGCAGCTCCAGGGGCACCCACTACGAGCAGTACTTC.

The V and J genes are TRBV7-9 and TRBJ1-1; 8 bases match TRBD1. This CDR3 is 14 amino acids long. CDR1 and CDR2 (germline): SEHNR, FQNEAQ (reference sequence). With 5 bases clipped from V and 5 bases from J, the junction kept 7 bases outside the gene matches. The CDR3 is CASSPQGAETEAFF. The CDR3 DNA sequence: TGTGCCAGCAGCCCCCAGGGGGCGGAGACTGAAGCTTTCTTT.

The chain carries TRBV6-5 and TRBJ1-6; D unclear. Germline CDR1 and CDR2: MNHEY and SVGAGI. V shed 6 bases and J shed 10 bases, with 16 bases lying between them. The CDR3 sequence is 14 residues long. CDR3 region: CASSAGSEGSPLHF. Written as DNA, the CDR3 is TGTGCCAGCAGCGCCGGGTCGGAGGGCTCACCCCTCCACTTT.

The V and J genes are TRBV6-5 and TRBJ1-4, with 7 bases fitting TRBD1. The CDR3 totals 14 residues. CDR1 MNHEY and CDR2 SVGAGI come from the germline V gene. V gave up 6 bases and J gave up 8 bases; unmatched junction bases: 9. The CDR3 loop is CASRETGRGEKLFF. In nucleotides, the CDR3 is TGTGCCAGCAGGGAGACAGGGAGAGGCGAAAAACTGTTTTTT.

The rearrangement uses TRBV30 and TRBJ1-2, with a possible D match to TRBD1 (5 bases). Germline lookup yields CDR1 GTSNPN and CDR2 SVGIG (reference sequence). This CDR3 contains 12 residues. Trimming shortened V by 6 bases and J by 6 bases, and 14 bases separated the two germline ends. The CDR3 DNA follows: TGTGCCTGTATTCCTGAGGGGAATGGCTACACCTTC. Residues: CACIPEGNGYTF.